A single sample is the source of the 26 T cell receptor beta chains below, sequenced in a study of T cells after posttransplantation cyclophosphamide. Assay used: immunoSEQ multiplex PCR; TCRdb lists only in-frame clones, some missing. This table has around 30,000 clones, 85% to 90% appearing once. The sample comprised PBMCs. These receptors originate from a woman aged 40 to 50 with a blood cancer, CMV-positive, and with a related stem cell donor.

The chain combines TRBV5-1 with TRBJ2-7, with 9 nucleotides matching TRBD1. The CDR3 consists of 15 residues. The ends lost 1 base at V and 2 bases at J; junction bases unmatched: 4. Germline V lookup: CDR1 SGHRS, CDR2 YFSETQ. The CDR3 sequence is CASSLWTGDPYEQYF. CDR3 DNA sequence: TGCGCCAGCAGCTTGTGGACAGGGGACCCCTACGAGCAGTACTTC.

This sequence joins TRBV6-5 and TRBJ1-4; tentatively, D is TRBD1 (5 bases). The CDR3 contains 14 residues. CDR1 and CDR2 from the germline V gene are MNHEY and SVGAGI. Trimming left V 5 bases short and J 8 bases short, with 15 bases between. CDR3 amino acids: CASSRGSWGEKLFF. In nucleotides, the CDR3 is TGTGCCAGCAGTCGAGGAAGTTGGGGCGAAAAACTGTTTTTT.

CDR3 sequence (DNA): TGTGCCAGCAGTGAAAGTTCGCCAGAAGAGACCCAGTACTTC. This encodes CASSESSPEETQYF. J is TRBJ2-5 and V is TRBV2; no clear D. Germline V gives CDR1 SNHLY, CDR2 FYNNEI. The CDR3 is 14 amino acids. V lost 2 bases, J lost 3 bases, and 10 bases lay in between.

This rearrangement joins TRBV6-1 to TRBJ1-5; 7 bases agree with TRBD1. V dropped 0 bases and J dropped 3; count of bases not matched to a gene: 11. The germline gives CDR1 MNHNS, CDR2 SASEGT. The CDR3 runs 18 residues. CDR3 protein: CASSEAQGGILSNQPQHF. As DNA, the CDR3 is TGTGCCAGCAGTGAAGCGCAGGGGGGCATACTATCCAATCAGCCCCAGCATTTT.

As to this clone: The sample has other DNA sequences that encode this CDR3 too. The rearrangement uses TRBV5-1 and TRBJ1-6; 10 bases agree with TRBD1. With V trimmed by 7 bases and J by 2 bases, 9 bases remained unmatched. The germline V gene has CDR1 SGHRS and CDR2 YFSETQ. The CDR3 has 17 amino acids. CDR3 loop: CASGLSDRGPYNSPLHF. CDR3 nucleotide sequence: TGCGCCAGCGGTCTAAGTGACAGGGGGCCCTATAATTCACCCCTCCACTTT.

The J gene is TRBJ1-2, the V gene TRBV28, with a weak D call TRBD1 (6 bases). Germline lookup yields CDR1 MDHEN and CDR2 SYDVKM. Trimming stripped 2 bases from V and 2 bases from J, with 6 bases between. This CDR3 comprises 13 residues. CDR3 sequence (DNA): TGTGCCAGCAGTTTAGACAGGAACTATGGCTACACCTTC. Protein: CASSLDRNYGYTF.

V usage is TRBV28 and J usage is TRBJ2-2; 10 bases are shared with TRBD1. The CDR3 totals 15 residues. Germline V gene sequence: CDR1 MDHEN, CDR2 SYDVKM. The V gene end was trimmed by 7 bases and the J gene end by 2 bases; junction bases not matched to a gene: 4. The CDR3 reads CASTGDRGNTGELFF. The CDR3 DNA is TGTGCCAGCACAGGGGACAGGGGTAACACCGGGGAGCTGTTTTTT.

The J gene is TRBJ2-4, the V gene TRBV10-1; weak D call: TRBD1 (6 bases). From germline, CDR1 is WNHNN and CDR2 SYGVQD (reference sequence). V shed 10 bases and J shed 5 bases, with 15 bases lying between them. The CDR3 is 13 residues long. CDR3 nucleotides: TGCGCCACGTCTCAGGACAGAGAAAACATTCAGTACTTC. Its translation is CATSQDRENIQYF.

The chain joins TRBV28 to TRBJ1-5, with 8 bases fitting TRBD1. This CDR3 contains 14 residues. CDR1 is MDHEN and CDR2 is SYDVKM in the germline V gene. V shed 6 bases and J 4 bases; nucleotides not matched to a gene: 5. CDR3 nucleotides: TGTGCCAGCAGCATGGACAGGGAAAATCAGCCCCAGCATTTT. Translating gives CASSMDRENQPQHF.

With regard to this clone: One end of the junction is discordant with germline, which a read error may explain. V usage is TRBV4-3 and J usage is TRBJ1-6; D is undetermined. The CDR3 runs to 16 residues. CDR1 is LGHNA and CDR2 is YSLEER in the germline V gene. The CDR3 nucleotides read TGCGCCAGCAGCCAAGATTTGGACTCCTATAATTCCCCCCTCCACTTT. Protein product: CASSQDLDSYNSPLHF.

The CDR3 here is CASSLTGGRGTETQYF. The CDR3 DNA reads as TGTGCCAGCAGCTTAACGGGCGGCAGGGGGACTGAGACCCAGTACTTC. J is TRBJ2-5 and V is TRBV7-3; the D gene is possibly TRBD1 (7 bases). Trimming took off 0 bases at V and 5 bases at J, with 16 bases between the two ends. Germline CDR1 is SGHTA and CDR2 is FQGTGA. The CDR3 extends over 16 amino acids.

Here the CDR3 reads CASYGQGRPGYYGYTF. The CDR3 nucleotides are TGTGCCAGCTACGGACAGGGTAGACCAGGGTACTATGGCTACACCTTC. The V call is TRBV19, the J call TRBJ1-2; 8 bases align to TRBD1. V lost 9 bases, J lost 3 bases, and 15 bases stayed unmatched. The CDR3 is made up of 16 amino acids. Germline-derived CDR1 and CDR2 are LNHDA and SQIVND (reference sequence).

The chain joins TRBV2 to TRBJ2-7, with 7 positions matching TRBD2. The V and J ends lost 8 bases and 2 bases, in that order; junction bases with no gene match: 9. The CDR3 spans 14 residues. CDR1 is SNHLY, CDR2 FYNNEI, per germline. The CDR3 reads CASGGERTTYEQYF. The CDR3 coding sequence is TGTGCCAGCGGGGGGGAACGAACTACCTACGAGCAGTACTTC.

The chain couples TRBV4-2 to TRBJ2-1; TRBD2 is a possible D gene (6 bases). CDR1 is LGHNA and CDR2 is YNFKEQ in the germline V gene. The length of the CDR3 is 16 residues. V dropped 3 bases and J dropped 0 bases, with 12 bases sitting between them. The CDR3 DNA is TGTGCCAGCAGCCAGGCGGGGCTACACTCCTACAATGAGCAGTTCTTC. Translated: CASSQAGLHSYNEQFF.

The chain combines TRBV10-3 with TRBJ2-5; tentatively, D is TRBD2 (6 bases). In germline, CDR1 is ENHRY, CDR2 SYGVKD. V was pared by 6 bases and J by 5 bases, with 16 bases between. This CDR3 contains 14 residues. In DNA, the CDR3 is TGTGCCATCAGGCGGGGCCTATCGCCGGAGACCCAGTACTTC. It codes for CAIRRGLSPETQYF.

This sequence joins TRBV11-2 and TRBJ1-1; 9 positions match TRBD1. The germline gives CDR1 SGHAT, CDR2 FQNNGV. V lost 5 bases, J lost 0 bases, and 4 bases stayed unmatched. The CDR3 consists of 15 residues. CDR3 amino acids: CASSLYRGLNTEAFF. CDR3 DNA sequence: TGTGCCAGCAGCCTCTACAGGGGGCTGAACACTGAAGCTTTCTTT.

The chain combines TRBV11-2 with TRBJ2-1; TRBD2 matches at 11 bases. This CDR3 has 15 residues. Germline V lookup: CDR1 SGHAT, CDR2 FQNNGV. Trimming cost V 6 bases and J 3 bases; bases outside gene matches: 4. CDR3 in amino acids: CASRALAGVYNEQFF. Here the CDR3 DNA reads TGTGCCAGCAGAGCACTAGCGGGGGTCTACAATGAGCAGTTCTTC.

V is TRBV7-2 and J is TRBJ1-2; 8 positions match TRBD1. The CDR3 is 14 residues long. Germline CDR1 is SGHTA and CDR2 is FQGNSA. Trimming cost V 5 bases and J 4 bases; bases outside gene matches: 6. The CDR3 nucleotides read TGTGCCAGCAGCCTGGACAGGGATTTCTATGGCTACACCTTC. Encoded protein: CASSLDRDFYGYTF.

This clone came up once. V gene TRBV7-9 combines with J gene TRBJ2-7; possibly TRBD1 for D (5 bases). The V gene lost 3 bases and the J gene lost 0 bases, with 6 bases spanning the gap. Germline-derived CDR1 and CDR2 are SEHNR and FQNEAQ (reference sequence). There are 13 residues in the CDR3. The CDR3 loop is CASSFRDSYEQYF. In DNA, the CDR3 is TGTGCCAGCAGCTTCAGGGACTCCTACGAGCAGTACTTC.

The chain links TRBV6-5 to TRBJ1-1, with 10 positions matching TRBD1. The CDR3 covers 15 residues. Germline V CDR1 and CDR2: MNHEY, SVGAGI. V shed 6 bases and J 5 bases; nucleotides not matched to a gene: 9. CDR3 region: CASSPTDRGLTEAFF. CDR3 sequence (DNA): TGTGCCAGCAGCCCCACGGACAGGGGGTTGACTGAAGCTTTCTTT.

The chain uses TRBV6-1 and TRBJ1-2; the D is unclear. Germline CDR1 is MNHNS and CDR2 is SASEGT. CDR3 length: 11 amino acids. The V gene lost 6 bases and the J gene lost 7 bases, with 9 bases spanning the gap. The chain's CDR3 is CASRASGGYTF. In DNA form, the CDR3 reads TGTGCCAGCAGGGCGAGCGGTGGCTACACCTTC.

CDR3 protein: CASSIDFQRREADTQYF. CDR3 nucleotide sequence: TGTGCCAGTAGTATAGATTTCCAGCGGCGCGAAGCAGATACGCAGTATTTT. The chain uses TRBV19 and TRBJ2-3; TRBD2 might be the D (5 bases). V lost 0 bases and J lost 4, with 17 bases in between. The length of the CDR3 is 17 residues. Germline lookup yields CDR1 LNHDA and CDR2 SQIVND (reference sequence).

This chain connects TRBV10-1 to TRBJ2-1; the match to TRBD2 covers 9 bases. V lost 5 bases to trimming and J lost 10 bases; unmatched junction nucleotides: 12. Germline CDR1 is WNHNN and CDR2 is SYGVQD (reference sequence). CDR3 size: 15 residues. CDR3 in amino acids: CASSFSSGAVGEQFF. Here the CDR3 DNA reads TGCGCCAGCAGTTTTTCTAGCGGGGCGGTCGGGGAGCAGTTCTTC.

V usage is TRBV2 and J usage is TRBJ1-6, with a tentative D call TRBD1 (5 bases). The germline V and J ends were trimmed by 10 bases and 8 bases, with 18 bases remaining between them. The V gene's germline CDR1 is SNHLY and CDR2 FYNNEI. This CDR3 has 14 residues. The CDR3 DNA sequence: TGTGCCACGCGGCCGGAGGGGATGGATTCACCCCTCCACTTT. Translating gives CATRPEGMDSPLHF.

The chain is built from TRBV5-1 and TRBJ2-7; 9 bases map to TRBD2. CDR1 SGHRS and CDR2 YFSETQ come from the germline V gene. The CDR3 consists of 16 residues. Unmatched junction bases numbered 11, after V lost 0 bases and J lost 7 bases. CDR3 in amino acids: CASSLGGLAGSSEQYF. CDR3 coding DNA: TGCGCCAGCAGCTTGGGCGGTCTAGCGGGGTCGTCGGAGCAGTACTTC.

This clone has a handful of counts. This chain uses TRBV10-3 with TRBJ1-6, with TRBD1 matching 7 bases. The CDR3 is 18 residues long. Unmatched junction bases numbered 9, after V lost 3 bases and J lost 1 base. Germline V CDR1 and CDR2: ENHRY, SYGVKD. The CDR3 coding sequence is TGTGCCATCAGTGACCAACAGGGGAAAGGGTCCTATAATTCACCCCTCCACTTT. This sequence encodes CAISDQQGKGSYNSPLHF.